The T cell receptor beta chain under discussion was sequenced for a study of identical twins. The CDR3 extends over 15 amino acids. Germline V CDR1 and CDR2: DFQATT, SNEGSKA (reference sequence). With V trimmed by 6 bases and J by 7 bases, 11 bases remained unmatched. TCRdb recomputed calls from the 5' RACE reads with MiXCR, one row per CDR3 protein. The sample lists approximately 1.8 million distinct CDR3 sequences; roughly 35% were seen once. This clonotype originated in a newborn girl in good health. The J gene is TRBJ2-5, the V gene TRBV20-1; 13 bases map to TRBD2. The sequenced material came from cord blood. The CDR3 sequence: CSAGTSGIQKRTQYF. DNA of the CDR3: TGCAGTGCCGGGACTAGCGGGATCCAAAAGAGGACCCAGTACTTC.